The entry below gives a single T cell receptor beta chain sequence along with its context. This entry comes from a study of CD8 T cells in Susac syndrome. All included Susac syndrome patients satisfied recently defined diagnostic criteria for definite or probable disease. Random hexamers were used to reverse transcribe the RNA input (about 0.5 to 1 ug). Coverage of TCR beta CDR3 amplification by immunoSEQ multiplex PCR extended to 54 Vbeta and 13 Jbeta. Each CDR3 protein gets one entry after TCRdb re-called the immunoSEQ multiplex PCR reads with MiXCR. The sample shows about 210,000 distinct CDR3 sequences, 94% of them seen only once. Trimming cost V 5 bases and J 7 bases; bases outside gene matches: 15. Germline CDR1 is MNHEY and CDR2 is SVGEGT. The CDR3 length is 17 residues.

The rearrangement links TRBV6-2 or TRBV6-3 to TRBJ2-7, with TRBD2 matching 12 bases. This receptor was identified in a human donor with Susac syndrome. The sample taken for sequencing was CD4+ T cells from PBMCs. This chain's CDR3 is CASSETPGLAGPIEQYF. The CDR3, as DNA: TGTGCCAGCAGTGAGACACCGGGACTAGCGGGCCCGATAGAGCAGTACTTC.